This T cell receptor beta chain came from a study of blood T cell repertoires in COVID-19. Looking at the study overall: There were acute and convalescent COVID-19 samples, and they came from the United States, Italy and Spain.

Assay used: immunoSEQ multiplex PCR; TCRdb lists only in-frame clones, some missing. The sample yields 130,000 to 150,000 clones, about 84% seen once. The CDR3 consists of 12 residues. Germline trimming cut 6 bases from V and 11 bases from J; bases unmatched to any gene: 6. The germline V gene has CDR1 SNHLY and CDR2 FYNNEI. The source is a man in his 60s with active or convalescent COVID-19. This rearrangement joins TRBV2 to TRBJ1-4; 7 nucleotides align to TRBD1. Sequenced sample: peripheral blood. The CDR3 here is CASRSDRPKLFF. The DNA for the CDR3 is TGTGCCAGCAGATCGGACAGGCCGAAACTGTTTTTT. The complete variable domain, with remaining parts taken from reference TRBV2 and TRBJ1-4, reads EPEVTQTPSHQVTQMGQEVILRCVPISNHLYFYWYRQILGQKVEFLVSFYNNEISEKSEIFDDQFSVERPDGSNFTLKIRSTKLEDSAMYFCASRSDRPKLFFGSGTQLSVL.